This is a list of T cell receptor beta chains from one sample in a study of T cells in Graves' hyperthyroidism and ophthalmopathy. TCRdb used MiXCR to reprocess the multiplex PCR reads, holding one entry per CDR3 protein. The table shows roughly 250,000 distinct CDR3 sequences, with about a sixth occurring only once. Sequencing was done on a sample of blood. The receptors here all came from a woman between 18 and 30 years old with Graves' ophthalmopathy. Each CDR3 is given with its conserved first and last residue. D genes are given only for firm matches. Rows may omit the clone size; those that give it use once, few, many or a size class.

many	TRBV28	TRBJ2-5	.	CASSRGAAQETQYF	TGTGCCAGCAGCCGGGGAGCGGCGCAAGAGACCCAGTACTTC
many	TRBV7-6	TRBJ1-1	.	CASSLERNTEAFF	TGTGCCAGCAGCTTAGAGCGGAACACTGAAGCTTTCTTT
few	TRBV20-1	TRBJ2-2	TRBD2	CSARDPLAGSGELFF	TGCAGTGCTAGAGATCCACTAGCGGGAAGCGGGGAGCTGTTTTTT
many	TRBV9	TRBJ2-1	.	CASTQGGAGNEQFF	TGTGCCAGCACCCAAGGGGGTGCGGGGAATGAGCAGTTCTTC
many	TRBV13	TRBJ1-6	.	CASSRTGHSSYNSPLHF	TGTGCCAGCAGTCGTACGGGACACAGCTCCTATAATTCACCCCTCCACTTT
many	TRBV6-5	TRBJ1-1	.	CASSYPGASNTEAFF	TGTGCCAGCAGTTACCCGGGGGCCTCGAACACTGAAGCTTTCTTT
many	TRBV20-1	TRBJ2-3	TRBD2	CSANTRVSGTDTQYF	TGCAGTGCCAATACCCGGGTTAGCGGGACAGATACGCAGTATTTT
many	TRBV27	TRBJ2-1	TRBD1	CASRTGYNEQFF	TGTGCCAGCCGGACAGGCTACAATGAGCAGTTCTTC
many	TRBV6-2/TRBV6-3	TRBJ2-3	.	CASSYSGSGADTQYF	TGTGCCAGCAGTTACTCCGGGAGCGGCGCAGATACGCAGTATTTT
many	TRBV4-1	TRBJ1-1	TRBD1	CASSQGTGVDTEAFF	TGCGCCAGCAGCCAAGGGACAGGGGTGGACACTGAAGCTTTCTTT
.	TRBV28	TRBJ2-1	TRBD1	CASSPETGADNEQFF	TGTGCCAGCAGTCCAGAGACAGGGGCCGACAATGAGCAGTTCTTC
many	TRBV6-6	TRBJ2-2	.	CASSYSVAATGELFF	TGTGCCAGCAGTTACTCGGTAGCGGCCACCGGGGAGCTGTTTTTT
many	TRBV28	TRBJ1-1	TRBD1	CAALTGLNTEAFF	TGTGCCGCTCTGACAGGGCTGAACACTGAAGCTTTCTTT
many	TRBV5-4	TRBJ1-1	TRBD1	CASSLTGRGDTEAFF	TGTGCCAGCAGCCTGACAGGGCGAGGGGACACTGAAGCTTTCTTT
many	TRBV12-5	TRBJ1-5	.	CASGRGEGGQPQHF	TGTGCTAGTGGTCGCGGAGAAGGCGGTCAGCCCCAGCATTTT
.	TRBV27	TRBJ2-3	TRBD1	CASRDRGLPDTQYF	TGTGCCAGCAGGGACAGGGGGTTGCCAGATACGCAGTATTTT
few	TRBV11-2	TRBJ1-2	TRBD1	CASSRQGAPGYGYTF	TGTGCCAGCAGCCGACAGGGGGCCCCCGGCTATGGCTACACCTTC
.	TRBV4-3	TRBJ1-2	TRBD1	CASSLSRTGRYGYTF	TGCGCCAGCAGCCTTTCTAGGACAGGGCGATATGGCTACACCTTC
many	TRBV27	TRBJ2-1	.	CASSLLGTPGNEQFF	TGTGCCAGCAGTCTTCTCGGGACACCCGGCAATGAGCAGTTCTTC
many	TRBV7-2	TRBJ2-7	.	CASSPGTVSYEQYF	TGTGCCAGCAGCCCCGGGACGGTCTCCTACGAGCAGTACTTC
many	TRBV18	TRBJ2-3	TRBD2	CASSPRSGGRPTRAQYF	TGTGCCAGCTCACCACGCAGCGGGGGGCGTCCGACTAGGGCGCAGTATTTT
many	TRBV13	TRBJ2-7	TRBD1	CASSPGTGGTYEQYF	TGTGCCAGCAGCCCAGGGACAGGTGGGACCTACGAGCAGTACTTC
many	TRBV5-1	TRBJ2-7	.	CASFSGVHEQYF	TGCGCCAGCTTTTCGGGGGTCCACGAGCAGTACTTC
.	TRBV19	TRBJ2-1	TRBD2	CASSAGLAGGPWYNEQFF	TGTGCCAGTAGTGCTGGACTAGCGGGAGGGCCATGGTACAATGAGCAGTTCTTC